The rows below give T cell receptor beta chains drawn from one sample of a study of CD8 T cells in ankylosing spondylitis. TCRdb processed the 5' RACE reads anew with MiXCR; each CDR3 protein has one entry. This table has some 220,000 distinct CDR3 sequences, around 6.6% appearing once. What was sequenced was blood, either unsorted or a sorted T cell fraction (not recorded which). These receptors all come from a male donor with ankylosing spondylitis. Both conserved end residues are part of each CDR3. D genes are given only for firm matches. Some rows mark clone size as missing; the rest say once, few, many or name a class of expanded clone.

>TRBJ2-3|many|TRBV20-1|NA
TGCAGTGCTCCCACAGATACGCAGTATTTT
CSAPTDTQYF
>TRBJ2-2|few|TRBV5-6|NA
TGTGCCAGCAGCTTGCGTTCTTCCACCGGGGAGCTGTTTTTT
CASSLRSSTGELFF
>TRBJ2-1|many|TRBV7-3|NA
TGTGCCAGCAGCTTTGCCGGGGCCCCCTACAATGAGCAGTTCTTC
CASSFAGAPYNEQFF
>TRBJ2-2|many|TRBV24-1|NA
TGTGCCACCAGTGATTTGCCCCTTGGAAACACCGGGGAGCTGTTTTTT
CATSDLPLGNTGELFF
>TRBJ1-4|many|TRBV5-5|NA
TGTGCCAGCAGTTCCGTTGCAACTAATGAAAAACTGTTTTTT
CASSSVATNEKLFF
>TRBJ1-1|NA|TRBV28|TRBD1
TGTGCCAGCAGTTCCCTCAGGGGGCAGTGGGGGGATACTGAAGCTTTCTTT
CASSSLRGQWGDTEAFF
>TRBJ2-1|many|TRBV6-2/TRBV6-3|NA
TGTGCCAGCACCCGACACGGGAGAGGGTCCTACAATGAGCAGTTCTTC
CASTRHGRGSYNEQFF
>TRBJ2-5|NA|TRBV4-2|TRBD2
TGTGCCAGCAGCCAATCAACTAGCGGGCTGGGGGAAGAGACCCAGTACTTC
CASSQSTSGLGEETQYF
>TRBJ1-1|many|TRBV4-3|NA
TGCGCCAGCAGCCAAGACAGGGGCCCTAACACTGAAGCTTTCTTT
CASSQDRGPNTEAFF
>TRBJ2-7|NA|TRBV11-2|NA
TGTGCCAGCGGATTAAGTGGAGAGCAGTACTTC
CASGLSGEQYF
>TRBJ1-1|many|TRBV10-3|NA
TGTGCCATCAGTGACTCCCTCGTCTCCAAGAACACTGAAGCTTTCTTT
CAISDSLVSKNTEAFF
>TRBJ2-2|many|TRBV28|NA
TGTGCCAGCAGTTTAGGCAGACTGAACACCGGGGAGCTGTTTTTT
CASSLGRLNTGELFF
>TRBJ2-3|many|TRBV4-2|TRBD2
TGTGCCAGCAGCCTGATACTAGCGGGAGGGCCTACAGATACGCAGTATTTT
CASSLILAGGPTDTQYF
>TRBJ2-3|many|TRBV15|NA
TGTGCCACCAGCAGAGAAATGGCCACAGATACGCAGTATTTT
CATSREMATDTQYF
>TRBJ2-1|many|TRBV10-3|NA
TGTGCCATCAGTGAGTCGGGCGCCCGCTCCTACAATGAGCAGTTCTTC
CAISESGARSYNEQFF
>TRBJ2-6|few|TRBV4-1|NA
TGCGCCAGCAGCCAAGTAGACTCTGGGGCCAACGTCCTGACTTTC
CASSQVDSGANVLTF
>TRBJ1-1|few|TRBV12-3/TRBV12-4|TRBD1
TGTGCCAGCACCCTACTCGGACAGGGGAGGACTGAAGCTTTCTTT
CASTLLGQGRTEAFF
>TRBJ2-1|many|TRBV4-2|NA
TGTGCCAGCAGCCCCCCCTACTACAATGAGCAGTTCTTC
CASSPPYYNEQFF